This TCR beta chain was obtained from a study of CXCR3-negative and CXCR3-positive naive CD8 T cells. Findings and limits, study-wide: Post-cryopreservation CXCR3 expression was partly diminished, and the bulk of assays employed fresh PBMCs. Surface CD5 looked about the same in the naive subsets, so the authors worked out TCR strength from TRB CDR3 properties. Hydrophobicity was higher for TRB CDR3s found in CXCR3-positive naive cells than in CXCR3-negative naive cells.

cDNA libraries for TRB were generated by 5' RACE incorporating UMI labels. Each CDR3 protein gets one entry in TCRdb, which reprocessed the 5' RACE reads and gives no DNA. Its listing shows 55,000 to 65,000 distinct CDR3 sequences. As concerns this clonotype: Its antigen is unknown.

By phenotype, naive CD8+ T cells were CD45RO-CCR7+CD27+CD95-. Per germline, CDR1 SGHTA and CDR2 FQGNSA. The CDR3 runs to 13 residues. The receptor's source is a human donor in good health. Some clones in this sample may be carry-over from other donors' samples. The material sequenced was naive CXCR3- CD8+ T cells from blood. Specified subset: CD45RO-CCR7+CD27+CD95- naive CD8+ T cells lacking CXCR3 (TNR3-). The chain has TRBV7-2 and TRBJ2-1. This CDR3 reads CASSLGFSNEQFF.